Here is one T cell receptor (beta chain) with its context. Antigen specificity is unknown. The data stem from a study of quantifying T cell responses using KT2 cells. Study-wide background: cDNA was made from DNase-treated RNA using alpha and beta constant primers. The second PCR ran as a qPCR until a predetermined fluorescence threshold was reached. The study's findings and limits: Input KT2 cell number predicted KT2 alpha and beta sequence counts linearly over several orders of magnitude. Very high KT2 spike-in numbers caused saturation in KT2 sequence detection.

Unfractionated PBMC were spiked with known numbers of KT2 clone cells. An oligo carrying a UMI was ligated to the cDNA 3' end. An equimolar mix of RC1.1 and RC1.2 primed the beta chain across TRBC1 and TRBC2. Using its own MiXCR run on the UMI-ligation and nested PCR reads, TCRdb lists one record per CDR3 protein. The sample records roughly 38,000 distinct CDR3 sequences, more than 15% being singletons. Sequencing used PBMCs spiked with cells of the T cell clone KT2. This sequence was found in a human donor.

The CDR3: CASSSIETDTQYF. CDR3 in DNA: TGCGCCAGCAGCTCTATAGAGACAGATACGCAGTATTTT. V is TRBV5-1 and J is TRBJ2-3; no definite D call. Trimming took off 3 bases at V and 3 bases at J, with 8 bases between the two ends. Germline CDR1 and CDR2: SGHRS and YFSETQ. The CDR3 totals 13 residues. The full variable domain, rest sourced from reference TRBV5-1 and TRBJ2-3, is KAGVTQTPRYLIKTRGQQVTLSCSPISGHRSVSWYQQTPGQGLQFLFEYFSETQRNKGNFPGRFSGRQFSNSRSEMNVSTLELGDSALYLCASSSIETDTQYFGPGTRLTVL.